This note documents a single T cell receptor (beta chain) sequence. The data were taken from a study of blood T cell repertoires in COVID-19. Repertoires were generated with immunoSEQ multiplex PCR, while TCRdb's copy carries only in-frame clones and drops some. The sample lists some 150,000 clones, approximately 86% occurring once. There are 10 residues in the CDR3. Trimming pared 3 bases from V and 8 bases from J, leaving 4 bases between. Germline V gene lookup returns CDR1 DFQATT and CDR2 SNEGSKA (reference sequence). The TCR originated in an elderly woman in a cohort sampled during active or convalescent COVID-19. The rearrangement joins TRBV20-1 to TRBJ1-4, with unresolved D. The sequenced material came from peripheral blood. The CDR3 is CSARQEKLFF. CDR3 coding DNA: TGCAGTGCTAGGCAGGAAAAACTGTTTTTT.